A selection of T cell receptor beta chains follows, all from one sample in a study of early T cells in non-severe SARS-CoV-2 infection. One entry per CDR3 protein results from TCRdb running MiXCR on the 5' RACE reads. The sample includes 65,000 to 80,000 distinct CDR3 sequences, around 10% of them seen just once. The sample comprised whole blood. The receptor source for this set is an adult who was a healthcare worker with PCR-confirmed SARS-CoV-2 infection or an uninfected control (not recorded which). Each CDR3 is given with its conserved first and last residue. A D gene is named only where the DNA matches it firmly. A row's size may be missing; if present it is once, few, many or a size class.

>TRBJ2-1|TRBD1|TRBV7-2|medium-sized
TGTGCCAGCAGCCCCGGGACAGGACCTTACAATGAGCAGTTCTTC
CASSPGTGPYNEQFF
>TRBJ2-2|TRBD1|TRBV7-2|many
TGTGCCAGCAGCCCAGGGGGTGGCTTCGGGGAGCTGTTTTTT
CASSPGGGFGELFF
>TRBJ2-6|NA|TRBV5-1|many
TGCGCCAGCAGCGGGGGAACTGGGGCCAACGTCCTGACTTTC
CASSGGTGANVLTF
>TRBJ1-1|TRBD1|TRBV5-4|many
TGTGCCAGCAGCTTGACTACAGGGGGGGGTGGTGCTTTCTTT
CASSLTTGGGGAFF
>TRBJ2-7|TRBD1|TRBV9|many
TGTGCCAGCAGCGTAGGGGGGCCAGGGGGAGCCGAGCAGTACTTC
CASSVGGPGGAEQYF
>TRBJ1-1|NA|TRBV12-3/TRBV12-4|few
TGTGCCAGCAGTAACACTGGGAACACTGAAGCTTTCTTT
CASSNTGNTEAFF
>TRBJ2-1|NA|TRBV6-6|NA
TGTGCCAGCAGTTACAGGGATGAGCAGTTCTTC
CASSYRDEQFF
>TRBJ1-5|TRBD1|TRBV7-2|few
TGTGCCAGCAGCCGGACAGGGCTGGGCAATCAGCCCCAGCATTTT
CASSRTGLGNQPQHF
>TRBJ2-7|NA|TRBV5-1|many
TGCGCCAGCAGGTTCGACCGAGCCTACGAGCAGTACTTC
CASRFDRAYEQYF
>TRBJ1-2|TRBD1|TRBV6-5|many
TGTGCCACCGGTATTTCGGGACAGGGGACCTATGGCTACACCTTC
CATGISGQGTYGYTF
>TRBJ2-2|NA|TRBV7-7|few
TGTGCTAGCAGCTTAGGGCCAGGGGCCGGGGAGCTGTTTTTT
CASSLGPGAGELFF
>TRBJ1-3|NA|TRBV6-2/TRBV6-3|many
TGTGCCAGCAGAGAGGGCGGAAACACCATATATTTT
CASREGGNTIYF
>TRBJ1-6|NA|TRBV7-2|NA
TGTGCCAGCAGCTTGCGGGGATTCAATTCACCCCTCCACTTT
CASSLRGFNSPLHF